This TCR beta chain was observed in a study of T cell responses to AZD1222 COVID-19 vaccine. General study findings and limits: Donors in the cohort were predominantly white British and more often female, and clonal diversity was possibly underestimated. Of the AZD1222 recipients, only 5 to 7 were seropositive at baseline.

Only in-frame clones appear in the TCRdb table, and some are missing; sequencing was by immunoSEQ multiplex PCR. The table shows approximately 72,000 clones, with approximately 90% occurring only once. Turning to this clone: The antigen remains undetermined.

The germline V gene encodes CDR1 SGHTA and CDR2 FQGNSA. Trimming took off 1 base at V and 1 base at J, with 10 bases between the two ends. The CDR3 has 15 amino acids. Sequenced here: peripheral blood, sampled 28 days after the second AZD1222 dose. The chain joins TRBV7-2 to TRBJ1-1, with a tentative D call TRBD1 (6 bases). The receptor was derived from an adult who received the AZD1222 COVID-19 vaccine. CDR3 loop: CASSLEGTPNTEAFF. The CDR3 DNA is TGTGCCAGCAGCTTAGAAGGGACACCGAACACTGAAGCTTTCTTT.